This T cell receptor beta chain stems from a study of radiotherapy plus CTLA-4 blockade in lung cancer. Points on this clone: The antigen is unknown.

V lost 4 bases to trimming and J lost 8 bases; unmatched junction nucleotides: 8. This CDR3 is built from 14 residues. The germline gives CDR1 SGHAT, CDR2 FQNNGV. The protocol was immunoSEQ multiplex PCR, while the TCRdb copy is restricted to in-frame clones and leaves out a portion. The sample records tens of thousands of clones, around 77% being singletons. Study conclusions and caveats: Radiotherapy plus ipilimumab was followed by expansion in blood of tumor-derived TCR clones.

Sequences were derived from peripheral blood, sampled from a patient treated with radiotherapy plus ipilimumab. The V and J genes are TRBV11-2 and TRBJ2-5; 9 bases are shared with TRBD1. This clonotype was obtained from a human donor with non-small cell lung cancer whose response to radiotherapy plus ipilimumab could not be evaluated. CDR3 DNA: TGTGCCAGCAGCTCTAACGTGGGACAGGGAACCCAGTACTTC. Its translation: CASSSNVGQGTQYF.